The 20 T cell receptor beta chains reported below all come from one sample, sequenced in a study of T cell responses to AZD1222 COVID-19 vaccine. Libraries were prepared by immunoSEQ multiplex PCR; TCRdb keeps only in-frame clonotypes and omits some of them. The sample has roughly 100,000 clones; 88% are singletons. Sample: peripheral blood, taken on day 0 of AZD1222 vaccination. These receptors were obtained from an adult in good health.

The chain uses TRBV7-6 and TRBJ2-1; a weak D match, TRBD2 (6 bases). Germline CDR1 reads SGHVS; CDR2 reads FNYEAQ. The germline V and J ends were trimmed by 1 base and 4 bases, with 14 bases remaining between them. The CDR3 loop spans 16 amino acids. The CDR3 DNA is TGTGCCAGCAGCTTAGGGTTACAGCGGGTTTACAATGAGCAGTTCTTC. It yields the protein CASSLGLQRVYNEQFF. Supplemented by reference TRBV7-6 and TRBJ2-1, the full variable domain reads GAGVSQSPRYKVTKRGQDVALRCDPISGHVSLYWYRQALGQGPEFLTYFNYEAQQDKSGLPNDRFSAERPEGSISTLTIQRTEQRDSAMYRCASSLGLQRVYNEQFFGPGTRLTVL.

The V and J genes are TRBV12-5 and TRBJ1-1; tentative D call: TRBD1 (5 bases). In germline, CDR1 is LGHNT, CDR2 FRNRAP. The CDR3 contains 12 residues. The V and J ends lost 9 bases and 4 bases respectively, with 12 bases between them. The CDR3 here is CASLGLGTEAFF. As DNA, the CDR3 is TGTGCTAGCCTGGGGCTCGGCACTGAAGCTTTCTTT.

V and J are TRBV11-2 and TRBJ2-1; the match to TRBD2 covers 9 bases. The CDR3 spans 15 residues. The trim removed 4 bases at V and 8 bases at J, leaving 9 bases unmatched. Germline-derived CDR1 and CDR2 are SGHAT and FQNNGV. The CDR3: CASSSSYGTSYEQFF. CDR3 sequence (DNA): TGTGCCAGCAGCTCTAGTTACGGGACTAGCTATGAGCAGTTCTTC.

The chain uses TRBV2 and TRBJ2-1; 7 nucleotides agree with TRBD2. Germline lookup yields CDR1 SNHLY and CDR2 FYNNEI. Trimming took 6 bases from V and 7 from J; bases not matched to a gene: 12. The CDR3 has 15 residues. Written as DNA, the CDR3 is TGTGCCAGCAGGACTGGGACTAACTCTCCAAATGAGCAGTTCTTC. Translation: CASRTGTNSPNEQFF. Looking up the rest from reference TRBV2 and TRBJ2-1 gives the full variable domain: EPEVTQTPSHQVTQMGQEVILRCVPISNHLYFYWYRQILGQKVEFLVSFYNNEISEKSEIFDDQFSVERPDGSNFTLKIRSTKLEDSAMYFCASRTGTNSPNEQFFGPGTRLTVL.

The V and J genes are TRBV6-5 and TRBJ2-5, with TRBD1 matching over 7 bases. J lost 4 bases, V lost 6 bases, and 11 bases had no gene match. The CDR3 length is 15 residues. Germline V gene lookup returns CDR1 MNHEY and CDR2 SVGAGI. The CDR3 bases are TGTGCCAGCAGCCCCGACAGGGCCGGACGAGAGACCCAGTACTTC. It is translated as CASSPDRAGRETQYF.

J is TRBJ2-2 and V is TRBV6-4; 7 nucleotides align to TRBD1. Per the germline V gene, CDR1 is MRHNA and CDR2 is SNTAGT. This CDR3 spans 14 amino acids. V was pared by 6 bases and J by 5 bases, with 6 bases of the junction left unmatched. CDR3 sequence reads: CASSESGQTGELFF. The CDR3 DNA reads TGTGCCAGCAGCGAATCGGGACAGACCGGGGAGCTGTTTTTT.

The V and J genes are TRBV20-1 and TRBJ2-6, with TRBD2 matching 9 bases. Germline values: CDR1 DFQATT, CDR2 SNEGSKA (reference sequence). This CDR3 has 16 amino acids. The J segment lost 2 bases and the V segment lost 3 bases, leaving 5 bases of the junction unmatched. CDR3 sequence (DNA): TGCAGTGCTAGTCTCCTAGCGGGGACTGGGGCCAACGTCCTGACTTTC. Amino acid sequence: CSASLLAGTGANVLTF.

This chain uses TRBV12-3 or TRBV12-4 with TRBJ1-2; no firm D call. This CDR3 has 13 amino acids. Trimming took off 3 bases at V and 6 bases at J, with 11 bases between the two ends. For the CDR3, the DNA is TGTGCCAGCAGTTTTTCCCTTACGGATGGCTACACCTTC. It encodes CASSFSLTDGYTF.

CDR3 amino acids: CASSPLHEREGLDEQYF. In nucleotides, the CDR3 is TGTGCCAGCAGCCCCCTACACGAGCGGGAGGGCCTGGACGAGCAGTACTTC. J is TRBJ2-7 and V is TRBV14, with 10 bases that match TRBD2. Germline CDR1 and CDR2: SGHDN and FVKESK. This CDR3 is built from 17 residues. Trimming cost V 4 bases and J 5 bases; bases outside gene matches: 14.

The chain recombines TRBV14 with TRBJ2-7, with 9 bases fitting TRBD2. Germline values: CDR1 SGHDN, CDR2 FVKESK. CDR3 size: 16 residues. With V trimmed by 2 bases and J by 6 bases, 11 bases remained unmatched. This CDR3 is CASSQRSGGLGSEQYF. CDR3 DNA: TGTGCCAGCAGCCAACGAAGCGGGGGGCTAGGTTCCGAGCAGTACTTC.

V is TRBV4-1 and J is TRBJ1-2, with 7 bases aligning to TRBD1. The CDR3 extends over 15 amino acids. Losses at the gene ends were 5 bases for V and 7 bases for J; bases not matched to a gene: 13. Germline V lookup: CDR1 MGHRA, CDR2 YSYEKL. The CDR3 sequence is CASSGKLQGIGGYTF. CDR3 nucleotide sequence: TGCGCCAGCAGCGGAAAACTACAGGGGATAGGTGGCTACACCTTC.

The gene calls are TRBV5-4 and TRBJ1-6; 7 nucleotides align to TRBD1. The CDR3 extends over 15 amino acids. The V segment lost 0 bases and the J segment 8 bases; nucleotides outside the gene matches: 5. Germline assignment: CDR1 SGHNT and CDR2 YYREEE (reference sequence). The CDR3 loop reads CASSLVGTADSPLHF. CDR3 DNA sequence: TGTGCCAGCAGCTTGGTAGGGACAGCAGATTCACCCCTCCACTTT.

V and J are TRBV6-5 and TRBJ2-7; 10 bases align to TRBD1. V shed 7 bases, J shed 6 bases, and the junction held 12 bases outside the gene matches. This CDR3 is built from 15 residues. From germline, CDR1 is MNHEY and CDR2 SVGAGI. The CDR3 protein is CASKEDRGRLAEQYF. CDR3 bases: TGTGCCAGCAAAGAGGACAGGGGGAGGTTGGCCGAGCAGTACTTC.

The chain links TRBV5-4 to TRBJ1-5, with D unresolved. The CDR3 covers 13 residues. The germline V and J ends were trimmed by 3 bases and 0 bases, with 4 bases remaining between them. The germline gives CDR1 SGHNT, CDR2 YYREEE (reference sequence). Here the CDR3 reads CASSWGSNQPQHF. The CDR3 DNA reads as TGTGCCAGCAGCTGGGGTAGCAATCAGCCCCAGCATTTT.

This chain uses TRBV10-2 with TRBJ1-1; 9 nucleotides match TRBD1. Germline values: CDR1 WSHSY, CDR2 SAAADI. The CDR3 has 16 residues. V lost 0 bases and J lost 6; bases outside the gene matches: 8. CDR3 bases: TGCGCCAGCAGTGAGTCTCTTTGGGGACAGGGAGCTGAAGCTTTCTTT. Its protein is CASSESLWGQGAEAFF.

The chain carries TRBV11-2 and TRBJ1-2; no reliable D call. The CDR3 extends over 15 amino acids. Germline CDR1 is SGHAT and CDR2 is FQNNGV. The ends were cut back, 2 bases at V and 0 bases at J, with 10 bases in the middle. This chain's CDR3 is CASSLSYRSNYGYTF. In DNA, the CDR3 is TGTGCCAGCAGCTTAAGCTACAGATCTAACTATGGCTACACCTTC. The full variable domain, in which reference TRBV11-2 and TRBJ1-2 provide the parts outside the CDR3, is EAGVAQSPRYKIIEKRQSVAFWCNPISGHATLYWYQQILGQGPKLLIQFQNNGVVDDSQLPKDRFSAERLKGVDSTLKIQPAKLEDSAVYLCASSLSYRSNYGYTFGSGTRLTVV.

This clone was seen a handful of times. This sequence joins TRBV28 and TRBJ2-7, with a tentative D call TRBD2 (6 bases). V lost 3 bases, J lost 0 bases, and 21 bases lay in between. Germline values: CDR1 MDHEN, CDR2 SYDVKM. The CDR3 runs 18 residues. CDR3 loop: CASSFSSGLGTFSYEQYF. The CDR3, as DNA: TGTGCCAGCAGTTTCTCATCAGGGCTGGGGACTTTCTCCTACGAGCAGTACTTC.

The V and J genes are TRBV4-1 and TRBJ2-1; 9 nucleotides line up with TRBD2. Germline values: CDR1 MGHRA, CDR2 YSYEKL. CDR3 length equals 15 residues. V was clipped by 4 bases and J by 0 bases; unmatched bases: 1. Here the CDR3 DNA reads TGCGCCAGCAGCCGTAGCGGGAGCTCCTACAATGAGCAGTTCTTC. Encoded protein: CASSRSGSSYNEQFF.

J is TRBJ2-1 and V is TRBV4-1; D remains unclear. V was shortened by 0 bases and J by 9 bases, with 12 bases between the two germline ends. CDR1 is MGHRA, CDR2 YSYEKL, per germline. The CDR3 loop spans 14 amino acids. This CDR3 reads CASSQDFLGPEQFF. CDR3 sequence (DNA): TGCGCCAGCAGCCAAGATTTTCTCGGGCCTGAGCAGTTCTTC.

V is TRBV10-2 and J is TRBJ2-5; possibly TRBD1 for D (6 bases). The V and J ends lost 2 bases and 2 bases respectively, with 12 bases between them. CDR3 length: 15 residues. The germline V gene encodes CDR1 WSHSY and CDR2 SAAADI. Here the CDR3 reads CASSEIGQRQETQYF. DNA for the CDR3: TGCGCCAGCAGTGAGATTGGACAGAGACAAGAGACCCAGTACTTC.